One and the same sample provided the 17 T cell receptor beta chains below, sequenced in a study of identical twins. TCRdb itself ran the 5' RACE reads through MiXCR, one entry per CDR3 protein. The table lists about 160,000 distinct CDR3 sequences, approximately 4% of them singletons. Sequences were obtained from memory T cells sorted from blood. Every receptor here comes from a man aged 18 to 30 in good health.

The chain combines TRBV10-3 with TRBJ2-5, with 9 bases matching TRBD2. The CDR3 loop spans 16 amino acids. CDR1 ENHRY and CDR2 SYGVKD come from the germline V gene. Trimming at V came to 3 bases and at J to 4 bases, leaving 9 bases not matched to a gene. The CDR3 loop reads CAISDPGLARGETQYF. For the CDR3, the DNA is TGTGCCATCAGTGATCCGGGACTAGCTCGAGGAGAGACCCAGTACTTC.

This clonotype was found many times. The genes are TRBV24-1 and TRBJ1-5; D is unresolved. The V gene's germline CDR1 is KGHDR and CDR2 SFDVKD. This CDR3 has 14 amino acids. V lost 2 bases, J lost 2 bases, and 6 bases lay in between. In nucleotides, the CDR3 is TGTGCCACCAGTGATTGGGGTGGCAATCAGCCCCAGCATTTT. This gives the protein CATSDWGGNQPQHF.

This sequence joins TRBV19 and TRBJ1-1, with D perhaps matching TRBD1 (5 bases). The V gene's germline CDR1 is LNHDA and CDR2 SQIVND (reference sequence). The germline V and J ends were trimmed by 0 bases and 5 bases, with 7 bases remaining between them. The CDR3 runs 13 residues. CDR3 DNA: TGTGCCAGTAGTATAGATGGGGGGACTGAAGCTTTCTTT. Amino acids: CASSIDGGTEAFF.

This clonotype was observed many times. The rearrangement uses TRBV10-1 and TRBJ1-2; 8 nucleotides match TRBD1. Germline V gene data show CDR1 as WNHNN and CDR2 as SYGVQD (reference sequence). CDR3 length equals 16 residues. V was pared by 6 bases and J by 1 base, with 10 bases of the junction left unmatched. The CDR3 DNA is TGCGCCAGCAGCCGGGACAGGTCTTACTTTAACTATGGCTACACCTTC. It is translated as CASSRDRSYFNYGYTF.

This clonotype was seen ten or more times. This chain's CDR3 is CASNLRSYNEQFF. The CDR3 nucleotides read TGTGCCAGCAATTTGAGGTCCTACAATGAGCAGTTCTTC. V usage is TRBV2 and J usage is TRBJ2-1, with unresolved D. This CDR3 has 13 amino acids. Trimming removed 7 bases from V and 1 base from J, with 8 bases in between. Germline loops: CDR1 SNHLY, CDR2 FYNNEI.

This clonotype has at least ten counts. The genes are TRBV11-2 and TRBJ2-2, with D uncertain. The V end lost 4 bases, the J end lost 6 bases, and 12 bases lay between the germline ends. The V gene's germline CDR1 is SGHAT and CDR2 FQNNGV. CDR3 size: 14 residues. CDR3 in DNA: TGTGCCAGCAGCTCCCCTAAGGCCCCCGGGGAGCTGTTTTTT. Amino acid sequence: CASSSPKAPGELFF.

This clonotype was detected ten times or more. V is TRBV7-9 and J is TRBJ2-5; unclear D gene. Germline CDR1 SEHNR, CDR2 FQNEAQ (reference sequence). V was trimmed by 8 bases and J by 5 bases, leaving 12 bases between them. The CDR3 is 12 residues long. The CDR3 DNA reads TGTGCCAGCTTAGGAGTTGGGGAGACCCAGTACTTC. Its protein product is CASLGVGETQYF.

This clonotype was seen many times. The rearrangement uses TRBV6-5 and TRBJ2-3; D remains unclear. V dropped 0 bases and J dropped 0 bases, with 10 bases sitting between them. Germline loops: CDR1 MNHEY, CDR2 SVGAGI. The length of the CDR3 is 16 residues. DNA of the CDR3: TGTGCCAGCAGTTACTCGGAACACTTTAGCACAGATACGCAGTATTTT. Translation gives CASSYSEHFSTDTQYF.

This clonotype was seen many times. The CDR3 DNA sequence: TGCAGTGCTAGAGTACTAGCGGGATTCTGGGGCACAGATACGCAGTATTTT. Its translation is CSARVLAGFWGTDTQYF. The chain links TRBV20-1 to TRBJ2-3; TRBD2 matches 10 bases. Germline values: CDR1 DFQATT, CDR2 SNEGSKA (reference sequence). The length of the CDR3 is 17 residues. The trim removed 1 base at V and 1 base at J, leaving 8 bases unmatched.

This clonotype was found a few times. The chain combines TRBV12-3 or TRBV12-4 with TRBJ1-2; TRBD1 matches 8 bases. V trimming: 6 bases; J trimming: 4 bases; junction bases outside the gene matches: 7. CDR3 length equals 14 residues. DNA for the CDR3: TGTGCCAGCAGACCGACAGGGGAAGTCTATGGCTACACCTTC. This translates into CASRPTGEVYGYTF.

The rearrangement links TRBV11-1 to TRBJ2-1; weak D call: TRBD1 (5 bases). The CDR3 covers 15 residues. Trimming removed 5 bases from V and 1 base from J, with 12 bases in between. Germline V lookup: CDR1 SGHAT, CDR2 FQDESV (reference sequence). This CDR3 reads CASSLQELSYNEQFF. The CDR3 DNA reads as TGTGCCAGCAGCCTACAGGAATTATCCTACAATGAGCAGTTCTTC.

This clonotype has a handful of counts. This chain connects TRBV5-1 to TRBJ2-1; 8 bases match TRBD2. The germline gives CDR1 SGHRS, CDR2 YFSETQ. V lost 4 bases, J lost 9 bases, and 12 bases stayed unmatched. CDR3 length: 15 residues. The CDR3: CASSPLAAGDGEQFF. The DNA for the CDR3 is TGCGCCAGCAGCCCCTTAGCAGCGGGAGACGGTGAGCAGTTCTTC.

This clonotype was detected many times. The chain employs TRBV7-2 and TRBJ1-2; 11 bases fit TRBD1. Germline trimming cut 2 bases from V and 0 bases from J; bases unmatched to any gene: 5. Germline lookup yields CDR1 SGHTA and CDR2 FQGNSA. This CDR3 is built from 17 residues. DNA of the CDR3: TGTGCCAGCAGCTTACCGGACAGGGGGCGAGCTAACTATGGCTACACCTTC. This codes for CASSLPDRGRANYGYTF.

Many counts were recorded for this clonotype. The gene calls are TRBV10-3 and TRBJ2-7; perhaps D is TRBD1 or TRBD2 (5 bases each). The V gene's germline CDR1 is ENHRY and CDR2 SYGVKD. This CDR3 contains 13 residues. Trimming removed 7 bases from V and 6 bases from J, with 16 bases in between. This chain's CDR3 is CAITPGPGGEQYV. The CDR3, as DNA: TGTGCCATCACTCCAGGGCCTGGGGGCGAGCAGTACGTC.

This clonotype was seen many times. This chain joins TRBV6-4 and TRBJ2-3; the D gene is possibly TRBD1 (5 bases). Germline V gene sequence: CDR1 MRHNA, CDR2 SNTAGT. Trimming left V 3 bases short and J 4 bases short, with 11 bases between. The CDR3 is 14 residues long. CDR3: CASSEFQGADTQYF. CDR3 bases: TGTGCCAGCAGTGAGTTTCAGGGCGCAGATACGCAGTATTTT.

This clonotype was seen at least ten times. The CDR3 region has the DNA TGTGCCAGCAGCTTGGCATCCACCGGGGAGCTGTTTTTT. Translation: CASSLASTGELFF. The chain is built from TRBV7-2 and TRBJ2-2; D ambiguous. The germline gives CDR1 SGHTA, CDR2 FQGNSA. The length of the CDR3 is 13 residues. The V and J ends lost 3 bases and 4 bases respectively, with 6 bases between them.

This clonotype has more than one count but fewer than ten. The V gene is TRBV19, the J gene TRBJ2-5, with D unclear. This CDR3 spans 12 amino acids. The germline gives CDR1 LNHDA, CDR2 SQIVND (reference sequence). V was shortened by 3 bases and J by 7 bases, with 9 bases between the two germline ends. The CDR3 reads CASSIGGGTQYF. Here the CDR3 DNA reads TGTGCCAGTAGTATCGGTGGCGGGACCCAGTACTTC.